A selection of T cell receptor beta chains follows, all from one sample in a study of control samples from healthy donors and cancer patients. The repertoire was sequenced with immunoSEQ multiplex PCR; TCRdb's copy has only in-frame clones and lacks some. Counted here are 150,000 or so clones, 80% to 95% occurring once; the ten biggest clones make up about 5.8%. Source material: blood. Receptor source: a young man in good health. Each CDR3 is given with its conserved first and last residue. A D gene is named only where the DNA matches it firmly. Rows give clone size only sometimes, using once, few, many, or a class for an expanded clone.

d_call	clone_size	v_call	j_call	cdr3_nt	cdr3_aa
NA	few	TRBV5-4	TRBJ2-7	TGTGCCAGCAGCTCCGGACTCAGCGGTATCGGGTACGAGCAGTACTTC	CASSSGLSGIGYEQYF
TRBD1	NA	TRBV7-8	TRBJ2-7	TGTGCCAGCAGCTTAGGGCAGGGGGCCACGTACGAGCAGTACTTC	CASSLGQGATYEQYF
NA	NA	TRBV5-6	TRBJ2-7	TGTGCCAGCAGCTTGGGGGGAAGAGACGAGCAGTACTTC	CASSLGGRDEQYF
NA	NA	TRBV10-2	TRBJ2-7	TGCGCCAGCAGTGGGGGGTCCTACGAGCAGTACTTC	CASSGGSYEQYF
TRBD1	NA	TRBV5-6	TRBJ1-4	TGTGCCAGCAGGTGGACAGGGGGCGACGATGAAAAACTGTTTTTT	CASRWTGGDDEKLFF
NA	NA	TRBV9	TRBJ1-2	TGTGCCAGCAGCGTCCAGGGTGGGCTTGGCTATGGCTACACCTTC	CASSVQGGLGYGYTF
TRBD1	NA	TRBV4-2	TRBJ2-7	TGTGCCAGCAGCCGAGGGGAGGGACAGGGCTACGAGCAGTACTTC	CASSRGEGQGYEQYF
NA	once	TRBV4-3	TRBJ2-1	TGCGCCAGCAGCCAAGATCTAATCCGAGACTCTAACAATGAGCAGTTCTTC	CASSQDLIRDSNNEQFF
TRBD2	NA	TRBV28	TRBJ2-5	TGTGCCAGCACAGGGCGGGGGGAGGCCCAGTACTTC	CASTGRGEAQYF
NA	NA	TRBV6-5	TRBJ1-5	TGTGCCTCCGATCGACAGAGCAATCAGCCCCAGCATTTT	CASDRQSNQPQHF
NA	once	TRBV4-3	TRBJ2-2	TGCGCCAGCAGCCAAGAGTCACCCGGGGAGCTGTTTTTT	CASSQESPGELFF
NA	NA	TRBV7-3	TRBJ2-2	TGTGCCAGCAGCTTCTCACATCAGGGCGGGGAGCTGTTTTTT	CASSFSHQGGELFF
NA	NA	TRBV6-5	TRBJ1-1	TGTGCCAGCAGTTACCAGGCCGAAGCTTTCTTT	CASSYQAEAFF
NA	NA	TRBV7-2	TRBJ2-3	TGTGCCAGCAGCTTAGGGGCTGGAACTAGCACAGATACGCAGTATTTT	CASSLGAGTSTDTQYF
TRBD2	NA	TRBV27	TRBJ2-7	TGTGCCAGCAGTTTATCTTGGCGGGAGGGCCTCTACGAGCAGTACTTC	CASSLSWREGLYEQYF
NA	NA	TRBV18	TRBJ1-2	TGTGCCAGCTCAGAGACGGGGAACTATGGCTACACCTTC	CASSETGNYGYTF
TRBD2	NA	TRBV15	TRBJ2-1	TGTGCCACCAGCAGGGGACTATTAGGGAACAATGAGCAGTTCTTC	CATSRGLLGNNEQFF
NA	few	TRBV4-2	TRBJ1-6	TGTGCCAGCAGCCAAGAACAGTACTCCTATAATTCACCCCTCCACTTT	CASSQEQYSYNSPLHF
TRBD2	NA	TRBV18	TRBJ2-3	TGTGCCAGCTTGCGGACCCCTAGCGGGAGGAACACAGATACGCAGTATTTT	CASLRTPSGRNTDTQYF
NA	NA	TRBV10-1	TRBJ1-1	TGCGCCAGCAGTGCCGGACGGCCGAACACTGAAGCTTTCTTT	CASSAGRPNTEAFF
NA	NA	TRBV19	TRBJ2-1	TGTGCCAGTAGTATTTGGACAGACGTGGAGCAGTTCTTC	CASSIWTDVEQFF
NA	NA	TRBV30	TRBJ2-2	TGTGCCTGGAGTCGAGCGAACACCGGGGAGCTGTTTTTT	CAWSRANTGELFF
NA	NA	TRBV7-9	TRBJ1-2	TGTGCCAGCAGCTGGGGTCGGGGCTCTCAGAATGGCTACACCTTC	CASSWGRGSQNGYTF
NA	NA	TRBV4-1	TRBJ1-2	TGCGCCAGCAGCCCTCCGGGAGGGGTGCAAAACTATGGCTACACCTTC	CASSPPGGVQNYGYTF
NA	NA	TRBV7-9	TRBJ1-4	TGTGCCAGCAGCTTAGTGGCCTTGAATGAAAAACTGTTTTTT	CASSLVALNEKLFF
NA	NA	TRBV10-2	TRBJ1-1	TGCGCCAGCAGCGAGGATTCCGGACTAGCCGATATCTTCTTT	CASSEDSGLADIFF
NA	NA	TRBV19	TRBJ2-6	TGTGCCAGTAGGACATTACAGGGTTCTGGGGCCAACGTCCTGACTTTC	CASRTLQGSGANVLTF
TRBD2	few	TRBV5-4	TRBJ2-7	TGTGCCAGCAGCCGGACTAGTAACGAGCAGTACTTC	CASSRTSNEQYF
TRBD1	NA	TRBV6-6	TRBJ1-5	TGTGCCAGCTCGGACAGGGGGCCTCATCAGCCCCAGCATTTT	CASSDRGPHQPQHF
NA	NA	TRBV2	TRBJ1-2	TGTGCCAGCAGTGAAGACGGGCCCCTCGCCGGTGGCTACACCTTC	CASSEDGPLAGGYTF
TRBD2	NA	TRBV5-1	TRBJ2-1	TGCGCCAGCAGCTTTGGGGCATGGCTAGCGGGCTACAATGAGCAGTTCTTC	CASSFGAWLAGYNEQFF
NA	NA	TRBV6-1	TRBJ1-5	TGTGCCAGCAGTGAAGCGGTTGATGGTCAGCCCCAGCATTTT	CASSEAVDGQPQHF
NA	NA	TRBV12-3/TRBV12-4	TRBJ1-2	TGTGCCAGCAGTTTGTGGGACGGAGCTGGCTACACCTTC	CASSLWDGAGYTF
TRBD2	NA	TRBV7-2	TRBJ2-1	TGTGCCAGCAGCCCCATAGCGGGAGGTTACAATGAGCAGTTCTTC	CASSPIAGGYNEQFF
TRBD2	once	TRBV11-2	TRBJ2-4	TGTGCCAGCAGCTTGGGGGATCTAGCGGGAGGTAGCCAAACTAGAATTCAGTACTTC	CASSLGDLAGGSQTRIQYF
NA	NA	TRBV10-3	TRBJ1-4	TGTGCCATCAGTGAGTCGGCAGGGAAAAATGAAAAACTGTTTTTT	CAISESAGKNEKLFF
NA	NA	TRBV6-5	TRBJ2-2	TGTGTCAGCAGTTACTCGAGGTCGGGTGGTACGGGGGAGCTGTTTTTT	CVSSYSRSGGTGELFF
NA	once	TRBV6-5	TRBJ2-3	TGTGCCAGCAGTTACGTAGGGTCAGATACGCAGTATTTT	CASSYVGSDTQYF
NA	NA	TRBV10-3	TRBJ2-1	TGTGCCATCAGGGATAACAATGAGCAGTTCTTC	CAIRDNNEQFF
TRBD2	NA	TRBV5-8	TRBJ2-5	TGTGCCAGCAGCTTGGAGCTCCGGGGGGTCCAAGAGACCCAGTACTTC	CASSLELRGVQETQYF
TRBD2	NA	TRBV7-3	TRBJ2-1	TGTGCCAGCAGCTTAAGTAGCGGGAGTATCTATGAGCAGTTCTTC	CASSLSSGSIYEQFF
NA	NA	TRBV7-9	TRBJ2-7	TGTGCCAGCAGCTTAGGCGCGGTCTCCTACGAGCAGTACTTC	CASSLGAVSYEQYF
NA	NA	TRBV6-2/TRBV6-3	TRBJ2-1	TGTGCCAGCAGTTACTTGGCAGGGTTGGGAGATGAGCAGTTCTTC	CASSYLAGLGDEQFF
NA	NA	TRBV4-3	TRBJ1-2	TGCGCCAGCAGCCAAGATAGAACAGCACGAAACTATGGCTACACCTTC	CASSQDRTARNYGYTF
NA	NA	TRBV9	TRBJ1-4	TGTGCCAGCAGCGTGAGCGCAACTAATGAAAAACTGTTTTTT	CASSVSATNEKLFF
TRBD2	NA	TRBV4-1	TRBJ2-3	TGCGCCAGCAGCTCTAGCGGCCTCACAGATACGCAGTATTTT	CASSSSGLTDTQYF
NA	NA	TRBV6-5	TRBJ2-5	TGTGCCAGCAGTAGGGACTTACAAGAGACCCAGTACTTC	CASSRDLQETQYF
NA	NA	TRBV5-4	TRBJ1-6	TGTGCCAGCAGCTCCCGGTGGGGGGAGGGTTCACCCCTCCACTTT	CASSSRWGEGSPLHF
NA	NA	TRBV4-1	TRBJ2-3	TGCGCCAGCAGCCAAGGGGTCGGGGGGCTCACAGATACGCAGTATTTT	CASSQGVGGLTDTQYF
NA	NA	TRBV20-1	TRBJ2-7	TGCAGTGCTGGACCGAATTACGAGCAGTACTTC	CSAGPNYEQYF
TRBD1	NA	TRBV9	TRBJ2-4	TGTGCCAGCAGTGGGGACAGTAAAAACATTCAGTACTTC	CASSGDSKNIQYF
NA	NA	TRBV6-5	TRBJ2-2	TGTGCCAGCAGCGGCAGGCTGCGGGACACCGGGGAGCTGTTTTTT	CASSGRLRDTGELFF
NA	once	TRBV7-9	TRBJ2-1	TGTGCCAGCAGCTTCCCGGGACGGGACAACAATGAGCAGTTCTTC	CASSFPGRDNNEQFF
NA	NA	TRBV5-6	TRBJ2-1	TGTGCCAGCAGCTTGGGACGTAATGAGCAGTTCTTC	CASSLGRNEQFF
NA	NA	TRBV30	TRBJ1-2	TGTGCCTGGAGTGAGTCAGGGGCTAACTATGGCTACACCTTC	CAWSESGANYGYTF
NA	NA	TRBV20-1	TRBJ2-7	TGCAGTGCCCACGACGGCGGGCGGCAGTACTTC	CSAHDGGRQYF
TRBD1	once	TRBV28	TRBJ1-6	TGTGCCAGCAGTCCCCATTTTCTACGGGACAGAAATAATTCACCCCTCCACTTT	CASSPHFLRDRNNSPLHF
NA	NA	TRBV7-9	TRBJ2-2	TGTGCCAGCAGCTTAGGAAACACCGGGGAGCTGTTTTTT	CASSLGNTGELFF